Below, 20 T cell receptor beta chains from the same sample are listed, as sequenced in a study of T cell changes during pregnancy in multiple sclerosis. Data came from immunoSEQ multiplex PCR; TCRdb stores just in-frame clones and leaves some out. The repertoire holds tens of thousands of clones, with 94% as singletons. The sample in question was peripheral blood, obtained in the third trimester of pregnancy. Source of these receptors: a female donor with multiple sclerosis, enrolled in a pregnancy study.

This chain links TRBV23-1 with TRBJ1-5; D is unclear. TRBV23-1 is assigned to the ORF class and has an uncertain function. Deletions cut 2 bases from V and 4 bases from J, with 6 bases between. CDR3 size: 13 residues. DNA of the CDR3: TGCGCCAGCAGTCAACCCCTAAATCAGCCCCAGCATTTT. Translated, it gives CASSQPLNQPQHF.

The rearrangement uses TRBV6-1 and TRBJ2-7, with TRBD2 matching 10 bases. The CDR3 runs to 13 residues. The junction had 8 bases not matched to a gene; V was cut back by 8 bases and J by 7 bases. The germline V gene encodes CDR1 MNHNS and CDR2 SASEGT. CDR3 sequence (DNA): TGTGCCAGCTCCCTACTAGCGGGAATTGAGCAGTACTTC. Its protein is CASSLLAGIEQYF.

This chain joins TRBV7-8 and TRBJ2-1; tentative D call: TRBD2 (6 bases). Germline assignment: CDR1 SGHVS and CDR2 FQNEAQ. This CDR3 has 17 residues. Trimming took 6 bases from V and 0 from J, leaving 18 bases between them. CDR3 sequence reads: CASSLNPGVDSYNEQFF. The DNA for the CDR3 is TGTGCCAGCAGTCTTAATCCGGGAGTAGACTCCTACAATGAGCAGTTCTTC.

For the CDR3, the DNA is TGTGCCAGCCGGAGGGAGCTCGCGAACACCGGGGAGCTGTTTTTT. It translates to CASRRELANTGELFF. This sequence joins TRBV2 and TRBJ2-2, with a tentative D call TRBD2 (6 bases). This CDR3 is built from 15 residues. Germline CDR1 and CDR2: SNHLY and FYNNEI. V shed 8 bases and J shed 0 bases, with 13 bases lying between them.

CDR3 protein: CASSSTGPWTEAFF. The CDR3 DNA reads as TGTGCCAGCAGCTCGACAGGGCCTTGGACTGAAGCTTTCTTT. The chain uses TRBV5-6 and TRBJ1-1; 7 bases match TRBD1. V shed 3 bases and J 5 bases; nucleotides not matched to a gene: 7. Germline V gene data show CDR1 as SGHDT and CDR2 as YYEEEE. This CDR3 has 14 amino acids. Complete variable domain (other parts from reference TRBV5-6 and TRBJ1-1): DAGVTQSPTHLIKTRGQQVTLRCSPKSGHDTVSWYQQALGQGPQFIFQYYEEEERQRGNFPDRFSGHQFPNYSSELNVNALLLGDSALYLCASSSTGPWTEAFFGQGTRLTVV.

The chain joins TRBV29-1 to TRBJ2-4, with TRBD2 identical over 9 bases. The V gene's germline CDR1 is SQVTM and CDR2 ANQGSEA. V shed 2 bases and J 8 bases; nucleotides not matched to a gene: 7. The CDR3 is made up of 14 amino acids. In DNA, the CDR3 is TGCAGCGTTGAAAGATGGCGGGAGGGGGACATTCAGTACTTC. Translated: CSVERWREGDIQYF.

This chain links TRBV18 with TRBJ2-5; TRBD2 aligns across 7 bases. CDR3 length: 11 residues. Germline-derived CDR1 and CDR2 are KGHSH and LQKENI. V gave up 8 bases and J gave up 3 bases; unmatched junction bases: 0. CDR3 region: CASGREETQYF. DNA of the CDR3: TGTGCCAGCGGGAGGGAAGAGACCCAGTACTTC.

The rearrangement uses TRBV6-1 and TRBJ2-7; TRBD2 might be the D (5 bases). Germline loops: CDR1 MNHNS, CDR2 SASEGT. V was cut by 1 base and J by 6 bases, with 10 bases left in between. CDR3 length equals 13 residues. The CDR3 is CASSEDRLSEQYF. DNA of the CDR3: TGTGCCAGCAGTGAAGATAGACTATCCGAGCAGTACTTC.

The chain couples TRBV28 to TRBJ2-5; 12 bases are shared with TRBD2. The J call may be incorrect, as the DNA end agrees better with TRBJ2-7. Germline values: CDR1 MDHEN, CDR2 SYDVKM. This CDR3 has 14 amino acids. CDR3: CASGASGLAGEQYF. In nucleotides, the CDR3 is TGTGCCAGCGGGGCTTCGGGACTAGCGGGCGAGCAGTACTTC.

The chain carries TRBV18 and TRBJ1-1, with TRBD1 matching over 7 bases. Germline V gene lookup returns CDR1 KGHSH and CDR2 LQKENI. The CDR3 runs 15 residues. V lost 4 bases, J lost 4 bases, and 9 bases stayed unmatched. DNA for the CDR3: TGTGCCAGCTCACAGGGCCAATCAGGGGGCACTGAAGCTTTCTTT. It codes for CASSQGQSGGTEAFF. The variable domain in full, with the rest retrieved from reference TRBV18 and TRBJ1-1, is NAGVMQNPRHLVRRRGQEARLRCSPMKGHSHVYWYRQLPEEGLKFMVYLQKENIIDESGMPKERFSAEFPKEGPSILRIQQVVRGDSAAYFCASSQGQSGGTEAFFGQGTRLTVV.

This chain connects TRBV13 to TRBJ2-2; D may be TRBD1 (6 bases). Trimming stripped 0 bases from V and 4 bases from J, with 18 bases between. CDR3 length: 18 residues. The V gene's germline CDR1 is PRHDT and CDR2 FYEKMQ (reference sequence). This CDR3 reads CASSLGPGAIRGTGELFF. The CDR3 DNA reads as TGTGCCAGCAGCTTAGGTCCTGGGGCAATCAGGGGCACCGGGGAGCTGTTTTTT.

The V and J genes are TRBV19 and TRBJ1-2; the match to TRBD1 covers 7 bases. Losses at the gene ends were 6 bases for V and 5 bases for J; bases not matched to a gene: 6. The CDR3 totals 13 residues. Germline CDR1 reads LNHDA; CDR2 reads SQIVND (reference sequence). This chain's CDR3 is CASRNTGEYGYTF. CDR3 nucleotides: TGTGCCAGTAGGAATACAGGGGAGTATGGCTACACCTTC.

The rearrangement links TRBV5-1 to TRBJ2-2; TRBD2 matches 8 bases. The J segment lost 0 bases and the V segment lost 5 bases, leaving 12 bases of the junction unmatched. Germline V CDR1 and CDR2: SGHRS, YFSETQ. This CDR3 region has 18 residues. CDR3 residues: CASRVAASGFTNTGELFF. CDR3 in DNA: TGCGCCAGCAGAGTGGCGGCTAGCGGGTTTACGAACACCGGGGAGCTGTTTTTT.

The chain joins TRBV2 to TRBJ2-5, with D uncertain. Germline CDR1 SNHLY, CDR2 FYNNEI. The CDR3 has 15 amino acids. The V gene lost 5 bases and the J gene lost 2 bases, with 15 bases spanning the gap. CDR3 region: CASSPSSAPQETQYF. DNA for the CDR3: TGTGCCAGCAGTCCATCATCAGCGCCACAAGAGACCCAGTACTTC.

CDR3 nucleotides: TGTGCCAGCAGCTGGGGTCGGGGGGTTGGCAGTACCCCCCCCGGGGAGCTGTTTTTT. As protein: CASSWGRGVGSTPPGELFF. The V and J genes are TRBV13 and TRBJ2-2, with 7 bases aligning to TRBD2. CDR3 size: 19 residues. CDR1 is PRHDT, CDR2 FYEKMQ, per germline (reference sequence). V shed 4 bases, J shed 6 bases, and the junction held 20 bases outside the gene matches.

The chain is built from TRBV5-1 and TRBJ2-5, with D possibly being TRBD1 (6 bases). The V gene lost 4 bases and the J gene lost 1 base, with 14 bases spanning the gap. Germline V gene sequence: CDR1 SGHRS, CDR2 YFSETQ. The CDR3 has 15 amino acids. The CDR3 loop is CASSPLTGTQETQYF. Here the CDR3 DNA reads TGCGCCAGCAGCCCTTTAACAGGGACCCAAGAGACCCAGTACTTC.

The CDR3 coding sequence is TGTGCCAGCAGCTTAGCGGGAGGGGATCAGACCCAGTACTTC. Translating gives CASSLAGGDQTQYF. The chain uses TRBV5-6 and TRBJ2-5; 10 nucleotides match TRBD2. V shed 2 bases, J shed 6 bases, and the junction held 4 bases outside the gene matches. Germline CDR1 SGHDT, CDR2 YYEEEE. The CDR3 sequence is 14 residues long.

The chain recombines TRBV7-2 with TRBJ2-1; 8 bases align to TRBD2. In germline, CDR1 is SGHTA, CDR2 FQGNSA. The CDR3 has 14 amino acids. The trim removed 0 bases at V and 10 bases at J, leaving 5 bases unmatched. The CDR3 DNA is TGTGCCAGCAGCTTAGCGCGGACTAGCAGCGAGCAGTTCTTC. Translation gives CASSLARTSSEQFF.

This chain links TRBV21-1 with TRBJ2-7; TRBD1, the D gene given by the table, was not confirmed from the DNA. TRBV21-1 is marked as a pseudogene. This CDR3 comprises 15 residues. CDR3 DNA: TGTGCCAGCAGCAAGCCGGGACAGCTCTCCTACGAGCAGTACTTC. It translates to CASSKPGQLSYEQYF.

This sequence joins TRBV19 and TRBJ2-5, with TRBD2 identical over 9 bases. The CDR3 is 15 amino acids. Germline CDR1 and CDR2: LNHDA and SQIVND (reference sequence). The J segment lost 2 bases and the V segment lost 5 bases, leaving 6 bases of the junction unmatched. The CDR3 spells CASSLLAGIQETQYF. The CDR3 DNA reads TGTGCCAGTAGTCTGCTAGCGGGGATACAAGAGACCCAGTACTTC.